The sequence of this TCR beta chain was determined in a study of blood T cells in healthy people across ages. It was with a sample-barcoded 5' primer and a J-beta primer mix that a second PCR of about 6 to 11 cycles was run. MiXCR was run by TCRdb on the 5' RACE reads, yielding one entry per CDR3 protein. Altogether roughly 720,000 distinct CDR3 sequences are present, about 48% being singletons, with the ten largest covering roughly two fifths. CDR3 length equals 14 residues. Germline CDR1 is SQVTM and CDR2 is ANQGSEA. The trim removed 6 bases at V and 8 bases at J, leaving 9 bases unmatched. The chain carries TRBV29-1 and TRBJ2-2, with 10 bases aligning to TRBD2. The sample taken for sequencing was blood. The TCR comes from an older man in good health. CDR3 coding DNA: TGCAGCGTAACAGTGGCTAGCGGGAGTGGGGAGCTGTTTTTT. Translated, it gives CSVTVASGSGELFF.